Listed below are T cell receptor beta chains from one sample, sequenced in a study of CD8 T cells in Susac syndrome. Each CDR3 protein is one row after TCRdb ran MiXCR on the immunoSEQ multiplex PCR reads. The sample yields some 180,000 distinct CDR3 sequences, 85% to 95% seen once. Sample: CD4+ T cells from PBMCs. These receptor sequences come from a human donor with Susac syndrome. The CDR3 runs from the conserved cysteine through the conserved F or W.

V,J,CDR3
TRBV20-1,TRBJ1-1,CSAPRANTEAFF
TRBV20-1,TRBJ1-2,CSARDNLGWSYGYTF
TRBV2,TRBJ2-7,CASKRDSYEQYF
TRBV3-1,TRBJ1-1,CASSQQALDTEAFF
TRBV5-1,TRBJ2-7,CASSSTGVFSYEQYF
TRBV7-9,TRBJ1-1,CASRWGGMSTSAEAFF
TRBV11-2,TRBJ1-1,CASSLGTENTEAFF
TRBV25-1,TRBJ1-5,CASSDQVNQPQHF
TRBV27,TRBJ2-1,CASSLIGLYNEQFF
TRBV2,TRBJ1-2,CASSVSRGGYTF
TRBV4-2,TRBJ1-6,CASSQVGTGSVNSPLHF
TRBV6-6,TRBJ1-2,CASSYEGVSGYTF
TRBV30,TRBJ2-5,CAGADPGLQETQYF
TRBV4-3,TRBJ2-7,CASSLNYRGTYEQYF
TRBV6-6,TRBJ1-6,CASSPPRGVKESPLHF
TRBV4-1,TRBJ1-2,CASSQDVRVRGYTF
TRBV7-9,TRBJ2-1,CASSLGRSAINEQFF
TRBV11-1,TRBJ2-1,CASSPRVGMSSGGSSYNEQFF
TRBV12-3/TRBV12-4,TRBJ1-5,CASSPDFNQPQHF
TRBV7-2,TRBJ2-5,CASSRDRETQYF
TRBV13,TRBJ2-3,CASSSKTGGSWTDTQYF
TRBV28,TRBJ1-5,CASSRRLSNQPQHF
TRBV19,TRBJ1-5,CASSYLSNQPQHF
TRBV2,TRBJ1-5,CASNGEDQPQHF
TRBV20-1,TRBJ2-7,CSARVGGGQASYEQYF
TRBV18,TRBJ1-2,CASSDRDGYTF
TRBV30,TRBJ2-5,CAWSEGTGQETQYF
TRBV20-1,TRBJ2-3,CSALSGSSTDTQYF
TRBV7-2,TRBJ2-7,CASSPQGPPYSYEQYF
TRBV25-1,TRBJ2-2,CASSEWLVTGELFF
TRBV29-1,TRBJ1-2,CSVGRGLNYGYTF
TRBV28,TRBJ2-7,CASSSAGDIFTYEQYF
TRBV28,TRBJ2-1,CASSLWRDSYNEQFF
TRBV7-8,TRBJ2-3,CATTGNGRATDTQYF
TRBV5-1,TRBJ1-1,CASSLRPGQGGHTEAFF
TRBV20-1,TRBJ2-4,CSASPSGRAGNIQYF